The present TCR beta chain was sequenced within a study of blood T cells in healthy people across ages. Trimming removed 3 bases from V and 2 bases from J, with 12 bases in between. This CDR3 comprises 15 residues. Notes on this clonotype: The antigen is not known.

The authors ran a second PCR of 7 to 11 cycles using a sample-barcoded 5' primer and a J-beta primer mix. Each cDNA molecule carried a tag from a template-switch adaptor that contained 12 random nucleotides. MiXCR was run by TCRdb on the 5' RACE reads, yielding one entry per CDR3 protein. The top ten clones hold approximately 17% of a sample with 450,000 to 700,000 distinct CDR3 sequences, about 26% of them seen once. Study results and limitations: Aged donors had fewer naive CD4+ cells and lower diversity than long-lived donors.

The sequence was obtained from a woman between 70 and 85 years old in good health. The chain combines TRBV12-3 or TRBV12-4 with TRBJ2-3; D uncertain. Sample: blood. The CDR3 region is CASSFKQTSTDTQYF. The CDR3 DNA reads TGTGCCAGCAGTTTTAAGCAGACCTCCACAGATACGCAGTATTTT.